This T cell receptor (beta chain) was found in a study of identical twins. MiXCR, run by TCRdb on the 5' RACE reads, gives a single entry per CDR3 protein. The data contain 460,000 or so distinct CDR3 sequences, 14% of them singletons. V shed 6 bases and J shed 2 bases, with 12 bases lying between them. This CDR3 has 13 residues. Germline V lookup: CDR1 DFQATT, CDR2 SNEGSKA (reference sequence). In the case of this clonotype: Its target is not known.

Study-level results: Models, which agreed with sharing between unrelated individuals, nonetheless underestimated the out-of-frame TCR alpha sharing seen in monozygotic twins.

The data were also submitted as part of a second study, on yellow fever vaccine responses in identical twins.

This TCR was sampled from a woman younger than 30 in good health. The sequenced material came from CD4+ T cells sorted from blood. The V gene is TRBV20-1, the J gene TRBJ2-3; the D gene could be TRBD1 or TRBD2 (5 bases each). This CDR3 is CSALGATTDTQYF. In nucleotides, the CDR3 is TGCAGTGCCCTCGGGGCTACCACAGATACGCAGTATTTT.